These 14 T cell receptor beta chains were sequenced from one sample in a study of T cells in Graves' hyperthyroidism and ophthalmopathy. Amplification of TCR beta CDR3 regions was performed using RNA transcripts as template. Using the HTBI primer set, a first-round RT-PCR was run on the TCR CDR3. In TCRdb, the multiplex PCR reads were re-called with MiXCR into one record per CDR3 protein. Here the sample spans about 380,000 distinct CDR3 sequences, roughly 18% being singletons. The source material was blood. Every receptor here comes from a young man with Graves' ophthalmopathy.

The V and J genes are TRBV20-1 and TRBJ2-7; the match to TRBD2 covers 8 bases. Germline trimming cut 0 bases from V and 3 bases from J; bases unmatched to any gene: 10. The CDR3 is 16 amino acids. Germline loops: CDR1 DFQATT, CDR2 SNEGSKA (reference sequence). The CDR3 region has the DNA TGCAGTGCTAGAGAGGCCTCCGCGGGGGGCGTCTACGAGCAGTACTTC. Translating gives CSAREASAGGVYEQYF.

This clonotype was seen many times. Here the CDR3 reads CASSFSAGVEQYF. In nucleotides, the CDR3 is TGTGCCAGCAGTTTTTCCGCAGGGGTCGAGCAGTACTTC. V is TRBV27 and J is TRBJ2-7, with D tentatively TRBD1 (6 bases). Germline V lookup: CDR1 MNHEY, CDR2 SMNVEV (reference sequence). Trimming took 3 bases from V and 6 from J, leaving 12 bases between them. The CDR3 is 13 amino acids.

This clonotype was counted many times. The V gene is TRBV11-2, the J gene TRBJ2-1; D ambiguous. Germline loops: CDR1 SGHAT, CDR2 FQNNGV. The CDR3 is made up of 18 amino acids. The ends were cut back, 6 bases at V and 0 bases at J, with 21 bases in the middle. This chain's CDR3 is CASSLNPPYLSSYNEQFF. Written as DNA, the CDR3 is TGTGCCAGCAGTCTAAATCCCCCTTACTTGAGCTCCTACAATGAGCAGTTCTTC. The entire variable domain, with the rest obtained from reference TRBV11-2 and TRBJ2-1, is as follows: EAGVAQSPRYKIIEKRQSVAFWCNPISGHATLYWYQQILGQGPKLLIQFQNNGVVDDSQLPKDRFSAERLKGVDSTLKIQPAKLEDSAVYLCASSLNPPYLSSYNEQFFGPGTRLTVL.

This clonotype was seen many times. The chain carries TRBV27 and TRBJ2-7, with 10 bases identical to TRBD1. The CDR3 consists of 15 residues. Germline assignment: CDR1 MNHEY and CDR2 SMNVEV (reference sequence). V lost 5 bases to trimming and J lost 2 bases; unmatched junction nucleotides: 6. CDR3 sequence (DNA): TGTGCCAGCAGTACCCCGGGACAGGGGACCTACGAGCAGTACTTC. Its translation: CASSTPGQGTYEQYF.

The chain combines TRBV2 with TRBJ1-1; a possible D gene is TRBD1 (5 bases). The CDR3 extends over 15 amino acids. V was cut by 6 bases and J by 4 bases, with 18 bases left in between. Germline V gene data show CDR1 as SNHLY and CDR2 as FYNNEI. CDR3 residues: CASSAHRDVGTEAFF. CDR3 sequence (DNA): TGTGCCAGCAGCGCCCACCGGGACGTTGGCACTGAAGCTTTCTTT.

This clonotype was seen repeatedly, ten times or more. The rearrangement links TRBV7-2 to TRBJ2-3; tentatively, D is TRBD1 or TRBD2 (5 bases each). The CDR3 totals 15 residues. The V end was cut by 3 bases, the J end by 2 bases, with 12 bases between. CDR1 and CDR2 from the germline V gene are SGHTA and FQGNSA. Written as DNA, the CDR3 is TGTGCCAGCAGCTTCCGGGACGGACCCACAGATACGCAGTATTTT. The encoded protein is CASSFRDGPTDTQYF.

In this sample, this clonotype turned up many times. This chain connects TRBV11-2 to TRBJ1-2, with D hard to call. With 0 bases removed from V and 8 bases from J, the gap between germline ends came to 13 bases. This CDR3 comprises 14 residues. Germline V lookup: CDR1 SGHAT, CDR2 FQNNGV. Written as DNA, the CDR3 is TGTGCCAGCAGCTTAGAAGACGGCCTCGGGGGCTACACCTTC. It yields the protein CASSLEDGLGGYTF.

The chain employs TRBV7-6 and TRBJ2-2; D is ambiguous. The CDR3 is made up of 14 amino acids. Trimming left V 6 bases short and J 3 bases short, with 11 bases between. The germline gives CDR1 SGHVS, CDR2 FNYEAQ. Here the CDR3 reads CASSISTDTGELFF. Here the CDR3 DNA reads TGTGCCAGCAGTATTTCGACCGACACCGGGGAGCTGTTTTTT.

The CDR3 region is CASSAHRDRSEQYF. CDR3 nucleotide sequence: TGTGCCAGCAGCGCCCACCGGGACAGGAGCGAGCAGTACTTC. J is TRBJ2-7 and V is TRBV2; 8 bases map to TRBD1. The V and J ends lost 6 bases and 6 bases, in that order; junction bases with no gene match: 10. CDR1 is SNHLY, CDR2 FYNNEI, per germline. The length of the CDR3 is 14 residues.

The chain carries TRBV24-1 and TRBJ2-3, with 11 bases that match TRBD2. The CDR3 is 16 amino acids. The junction had 2 bases not matched to a gene; V was cut back by 0 bases and J by 4 bases. From germline, CDR1 is KGHDR and CDR2 SFDVKD. CDR3 residues: CATSDLASGGPDTQYF. Written as DNA, the CDR3 is TGTGCCACCAGTGATTTGGCTAGCGGGGGGCCAGATACGCAGTATTTT.

This clonotype showed up just a few times. V gene TRBV7-8 combines with J gene TRBJ2-2, with 8 bases aligning to TRBD1. CDR3 length equals 16 residues. Per germline, CDR1 SGHVS and CDR2 FQNEAQ. Trimming cost V 1 base and J 4 bases; bases outside gene matches: 5. The CDR3 loop reads CASSLGGTGRTGELFF. CDR3 DNA sequence: TGTGCCAGCAGCTTAGGTGGGACAGGTCGCACCGGGGAGCTGTTTTTT.

A few counts support this clonotype. The gene calls are TRBV3-1 and TRBJ2-7; 9 nucleotides align to TRBD2. Germline CDR1 LGHDT, CDR2 YNNKEL (reference sequence). There are 17 residues in the CDR3. Trimming took 0 bases from V and 4 from J; bases not matched to a gene: 10. CDR3 DNA sequence: TGTGCCAGCAGCCAAGATTCCGGTAGCGGGGGATCTTACGAGCAGTACTTC. It codes for CASSQDSGSGGSYEQYF.

This clonotype was picked up many times. The chain links TRBV9 to TRBJ1-5; D gene uncertain. Germline lookup yields CDR1 SGDLS and CDR2 YYNGEE. The V end lost 0 bases, the J end lost 2 bases, and 3 bases lay between the germline ends. CDR3 size: 13 residues. The CDR3 DNA reads as TGTGCCAGCAGCGTAGATGGCAATCAGCCCCAGCATTTT. It specifies CASSVDGNQPQHF.

The sample holds many counts of this clonotype. The gene calls are TRBV12-3 or TRBV12-4 and TRBJ2-1, with TRBD2 as a possible D gene (6 bases). Deletions cut 3 bases from V and 2 bases from J, with 11 bases between. This CDR3 region has 15 residues. In DNA form, the CDR3 reads TGTGCCAGCAGTTTTGGGAGACTAGCCTACAATGAGCAGTTCTTC. Translation gives CASSFGRLAYNEQFF.